Shown below are 30 T cell receptor beta chains from a single sample sequenced in a study of metastatic and nonmetastatic thyroid tumors. With MiXCR, TCRdb called clones anew from the PCR reads. The sample holds 22,000 or so clones, under 25% seen once. Thyroid surgery was performed in patients who had received no treatment beforehand. The source material was blood. These receptors were collected from a male donor with papillary thyroid cancer or a benign thyroid nodule (not recorded which). Some clones in this sample may be carry-over from other donors' samples.

Many counts were recorded for this clone. The V call is TRBV7-9, the J call TRBJ2-7, with TRBD2 matching 8 bases. The CDR3 has 14 residues. Trimming cost V 5 bases and J 5 bases; bases outside gene matches: 8. Germline values: CDR1 SEHNR, CDR2 FQNEAQ (reference sequence). The CDR3 is CASSPRTSFDEQYF. The CDR3 DNA reads TGTGCCAGCAGCCCACGGACTAGCTTCGACGAGCAGTACTTC.

Concerning this clone: A read error is possible here, since a much larger clone lies one base away. J is TRBJ1-6 and V is TRBV10-1; unclear D gene. Looked up from germline, CDR1 is WNHNN and CDR2 is SYGVQD (reference sequence). This CDR3 has 15 residues. CDR3 in DNA: TGCGCCAGCCCCCCCCCCGCCCCCAATAATTCACCCCTCCAATTT. Its protein is CASPPPAPNNSPLQF.

This clone showed up just once. This sequence joins TRBV28 and TRBJ2-1; weak D call: TRBD1 (6 bases). The CDR3 loop spans 19 amino acids. V was pared by 2 bases and J by 5 bases, with 25 bases between. The germline CDR1 and CDR2 sequences are MDHEN and SYDVKM. Written as DNA, the CDR3 is TGTGCCAGCAGTTTAATGGCCCTACTAAGGACAGAAAGGAACAATGAGCAGTTCTTC. Residues: CASSLMALLRTERNNEQFF.

The gene calls are TRBV6-9 and TRBJ2-7; no reliable D call. CDR1 and CDR2 (germline): MNHGY, SVAAGI. With 4 bases removed from V and 2 bases from J, the gap between germline ends came to 9 bases. The CDR3 contains 13 residues. In nucleotides, the CDR3 is TGTGCCAGCAGTTCCAGAAGGGCCTACGAGCAGTACGTC. This sequence encodes CASSSRRAYEQYV.

The rearrangement joins TRBV7-8 to TRBJ2-7; the match to TRBD1 covers 7 bases. J lost 4 bases, V lost 4 bases, and 10 bases had no gene match. Germline loops: CDR1 SGHVS, CDR2 FQNEAQ. This CDR3 has 15 residues. The CDR3 bases are TGTGCCAGCAGCTACCCGACAGGGTTTATGTACGAGCAGTACTTC. The encoded protein is CASSYPTGFMYEQYF.

The V and J genes are TRBV20-1 and TRBJ2-7, with a possible D match to TRBD2 (6 bases). This CDR3 comprises 13 residues. The ends were cut back, 3 bases at V and 3 bases at J, with 12 bases in the middle. Germline values: CDR1 DFQATT, CDR2 SNEGSKA (reference sequence). In DNA form, the CDR3 reads TGCAGTGCTAGGGCCGGGAGTGACTACGAGCAGTACTTC. Protein: CSARAGSDYEQYF.

This clone was counted once. No conserved phenylalanine or tryptophan ends this CDR3, so it is likely a read error. This chain links TRBV5-1 with TRBJ2-2; 7 nucleotides align to TRBD1. The CDR3 contains 15 residues. Losses at the gene ends were 4 bases for V and 4 bases for J; bases not matched to a gene: 7. Germline loops: CDR1 SGHRS, CDR2 YFSETQ. The chain's CDR3 is CASSPWAGGTGELFS. CDR3 sequence (DNA): TGCGCCAGCAGCCCATGGGCAGGGGGCACCGGGGAGCTGTTTTCT.

This clone came up many times. The chain has TRBV7-6 and TRBJ2-1; D possibly corresponds to TRBD2 (5 bases). The V end was cut by 5 bases, the J end by 1 base, with 21 bases between. Germline CDR1 and CDR2: SGHVS and FNYEAQ. The CDR3 runs 18 residues. This CDR3 is CASSPTVGGYASYNEQFF. In DNA, the CDR3 is TGTGCCAGCAGCCCTACCGTAGGCGGGTATGCATCCTACAATGAGCAGTTCTTC.

Sample share makes this clone large. This chain links TRBV27 with TRBJ2-3; no clear D. From germline, CDR1 is MNHEY and CDR2 SMNVEV (reference sequence). CDR3 length: 14 residues. Deletions cut 4 bases from V and 1 base from J, with 9 bases between. CDR3 nucleotides: TGTGCCAGCAGTTCAGGATGGGGCACAGATACGCAGTATTTT. Residues: CASSSGWGTDTQYF.

The chain uses TRBV9 and TRBJ1-3; the D gene is possibly TRBD1 (5 bases). Trimming cost V 1 base and J 0 bases, with 5 bases left between them. The germline V gene has CDR1 SGDLS and CDR2 YYNGEE. This CDR3 region has 14 residues. In DNA form, the CDR3 reads TGTGCCAGCAGCGTACAGGGCTCTGGAAACACCATATATTTT. Translating it yields CASSVQGSGNTIYF.

This clone was seen at least ten times. This chain links TRBV4-2 with TRBJ1-4; 9 positions agree with TRBD1. Per the germline V gene, CDR1 is LGHNA and CDR2 is YNFKEQ. CDR3 size: 17 residues. After removal of 9 bases from V and 7 bases from J, the junction contained 18 bases not matched to a gene. CDR3 DNA sequence: TGTGCCAGTAAGAAAACGGACAGGGGAGGAGTGTTTGAAAAACTGTTTTTT. Protein: CASKKTDRGGVFEKLFF.

The sample holds many counts of this clone. This chain joins TRBV4-1 and TRBJ2-6; D remains ambiguous. The germline V gene encodes CDR1 MGHRA and CDR2 YSYEKL. V dropped 0 bases and J dropped 2 bases, with 8 bases sitting between them. This CDR3 region has 16 residues. The CDR3 loop reads CASSQDEATGANVLTF. In DNA, the CDR3 is TGCGCCAGCAGCCAAGATGAGGCAACTGGGGCCAACGTCCTGACTTTC.

The chain employs TRBV9 and TRBJ2-7, with TRBD2 matching over 7 bases. Germline loops: CDR1 SGDLS, CDR2 YYNGEE. Trimming took 4 bases from V and 3 from J; bases not matched to a gene: 7. This CDR3 comprises 14 residues. CDR3 nucleotides: TGTGCCAGCAGCCCCGGGACTACAATCTACGAGCAGTACTTC. Translation gives CASSPGTTIYEQYF.

This clone was counted at least ten times. The rearrangement joins TRBV3-1 to TRBJ2-7; tentatively, D is TRBD2 (6 bases). In germline, CDR1 is LGHDT, CDR2 YNNKEL (reference sequence). The CDR3 covers 15 residues. The ends were cut back, 4 bases at V and 0 bases at J, with 13 bases in the middle. The CDR3 region has the DNA TGTGCCAGCAGCCCGGACTACGAGCTCTCCTACGAGCAGTACTTC. This sequence encodes CASSPDYELSYEQYF.

This clone was counted ten times or more. The DNA of the CDR3 is TGTGCCAGCAGCTTGGTGGTTGGCGGGATGGGGTTTAAAGACGAGCAGTTCTTC. Translated, it gives CASSLVVGGMGFKDEQFF. The chain has TRBV5-4 and TRBJ2-1, with a possible D match to TRBD2 (6 bases). The CDR3 runs 18 residues. Deletions cut 0 bases from V and 10 bases from J, with 26 bases between. Germline V gene lookup returns CDR1 SGHNT and CDR2 YYREEE (reference sequence).

This clone was seen many times. The rearrangement uses TRBV19 and TRBJ2-6, with D unresolved. CDR1 LNHDA and CDR2 SQIVND come from the germline V gene (reference sequence). The V and J ends lost 4 bases and 2 bases respectively, with 9 bases between them. The CDR3 has 15 residues. The CDR3 DNA reads as TGTGCCAGTAGTAGAGACATACCTGGGGCCAACGTCCTGACTTTC. Translated, it gives CASSRDIPGANVLTF.

Only a few counts were recorded for this clone. V and J are TRBV6-1 and TRBJ2-2; TRBD1 agrees at 7 bases. CDR1 MNHNS and CDR2 SASEGT come from the germline V gene. The CDR3 is 15 amino acids. The V gene end was trimmed by 6 bases and the J gene end by 6 bases; junction bases not matched to a gene: 10. This chain's CDR3 is CASRRGPTVPGELFF. For the CDR3, the DNA is TGTGCCAGCAGGAGGGGGCCAACTGTTCCCGGGGAGCTGTTTTTT.

This clone was seen only a few times. A much larger clone lies one base from this, so it may be a read error. The CDR3 region has the DNA TGTGCCAGTAGTATAGGCAAATGGACATCCGAAGCTTTCTTT. Protein: CASSIGKWTSEAFF. The rearrangement joins TRBV19 to TRBJ1-1, with D tentatively TRBD1 (5 bases). Germline V gives CDR1 LNHDA, CDR2 SQIVND (reference sequence). V was trimmed by 1 base and J by 8 bases, leaving 14 bases between them. The CDR3 length is 14 residues.

The sample holds a few counts of this clone. The V gene is TRBV9, the J gene TRBJ2-3, with TRBD2 as a possible D gene (5 bases). CDR1 and CDR2 (germline): SGDLS, YYNGEE. The CDR3 loop spans 13 amino acids. V lost 0 bases, J lost 6 bases, and 8 bases lay in between. The CDR3 DNA follows: TGTGCCAGCAGCGTAGAGGGAGCGGATACGCAGTATTTT. This sequence encodes CASSVEGADTQYF.

This clone was seen a handful of times. A much larger clone differs from this one at a single base, so this may be a read error. The chain couples TRBV29-1 to TRBJ2-1; 11 nucleotides line up with TRBD2. V shed 6 bases and J 12 bases; nucleotides not matched to a gene: 4. The CDR3 loop spans 11 amino acids. Germline assignment: CDR1 SQVTM and CDR2 ANQGSEA. The CDR3 region has the DNA TGCAGCGTCTCCACTAGCGGGAGGCAGTTCTTC. Translated, it gives CSVSTSGRQFF.

CDR3 DNA sequence: TGTGCCACCAGTGACTCATCTCAGGGGGGCACAGATACGCAGTATTTT. Translating it yields CATSDSSQGGTDTQYF. The J gene is TRBJ2-3, the V gene TRBV24-1, with 7 bases fitting TRBD1. Germline-derived CDR1 and CDR2 are KGHDR and SFDVKD. V was clipped by 4 bases and J by 1 base; unmatched bases: 7. The CDR3 covers 16 residues.

The V call is TRBV3-1, the J call TRBJ1-5, with D hard to call. Per germline, CDR1 LGHDT and CDR2 YNNKEL (reference sequence). This CDR3 is 11 amino acids long. Between the trimmed V and J ends, which lost 11 bases and 10 bases, there was a span of 15 bases. The CDR3 DNA follows: TGTGCCGGTGCTGGTGTGGACCCCCAGCATTTT. Amino acids: CAGAGVDPQHF.

This clone appeared a few times. J is TRBJ1-2 and V is TRBV6-2 or TRBV6-3; D unclear. The CDR3 totals 12 residues. Germline loops: CDR1 MNHEY, CDR2 SVGEGT. The germline V and J ends were trimmed by 8 bases and 4 bases, with 11 bases remaining between them. The CDR3 nucleotides read TGTGCCAGCTCTGAGGGAGGCTATGGCTACACCTTC. This translates into CASSEGGYGYTF.

This clone was seen repeatedly, ten times or more. This rearrangement joins TRBV20-1 to TRBJ1-1; TRBD1 matches 7 bases. Germline V gives CDR1 DFQATT, CDR2 SNEGSKA (reference sequence). After removal of 5 bases from V and 4 bases from J, the junction contained 1 base not matched to a gene. The CDR3 extends over 11 amino acids. The CDR3 reads CSASGGTEAFF. CDR3 bases: TGCAGTGCTTCAGGGGGCACTGAAGCTTTCTTT.

This clone occurred a few times. The rearrangement links TRBV24-1 to TRBJ2-1, with D possibly TRBD1 on 5 matching bases. Germline V gene data show CDR1 as KGHDR and CDR2 as SFDVKD. Trimming left V 5 bases short and J 6 bases short, with 13 bases between. This CDR3 region has 14 residues. The CDR3 here is CATSGDSLCNEQFF. The CDR3 DNA reads TGTGCCACCAGTGGTGACAGTCTCTGCAATGAGCAGTTCTTC.

This clone has more than one count but fewer than ten. The genes are TRBV11-2 and TRBJ1-6, with D possibly matching TRBD1 (5 bases). The germline V and J ends were trimmed by 0 bases and 7 bases, with 7 bases remaining between them. CDR1 SGHAT and CDR2 FQNNGV come from the germline V gene. The CDR3 extends over 14 amino acids. DNA of the CDR3: TGTGCCAGCAGCTTAGACCCAGGGAATTCACCCCTCCACTTT. Protein product: CASSLDPGNSPLHF.

In its sample, this clone was seen many times. The chain combines TRBV7-6 with TRBJ2-6; D remains unclear. The CDR3 contains 16 residues. The V gene's germline CDR1 is SGHVS and CDR2 FNYEAQ. With 1 base removed from V and 0 bases from J, the gap between germline ends came to 7 bases. CDR3 DNA: TGTGCCAGCAGCTTAGTTTCCCGCTCTGGGGCCAACGTCCTGACTTTC. Translated, it gives CASSLVSRSGANVLTF.

This clone was recorded at least ten times. The chain carries TRBV2 and TRBJ1-5; D may be TRBD1 (5 bases). CDR1 SNHLY and CDR2 FYNNEI come from the germline V gene. The V gene lost 7 bases and the J gene lost 0 bases, with 13 bases spanning the gap. The CDR3 runs to 15 residues. CDR3 in amino acids: CASIATAFSNQPQHF. The CDR3 DNA is TGTGCCAGCATTGCGACAGCTTTTAGCAATCAGCCCCAGCATTTT. The full variable domain, in which reference TRBV2 and TRBJ1-5 provide the parts outside the CDR3, is EPEVTQTPSHQVTQMGQEVILRCVPISNHLYFYWYRQILGQKVEFLVSFYNNEISEKSEIFDDQFSVERPDGSNFTLKIRSTKLEDSAMYFCASIATAFSNQPQHFGDGTRLSIL.

This clone occurred many times. The J gene is TRBJ2-2, the V gene TRBV20-1; no clear D gene. V was clipped by 0 bases and J by 3 bases, with 11 bases between them. This CDR3 contains 15 residues. Germline CDR1 and CDR2: DFQATT and SNEGSKA (reference sequence). For the CDR3, the DNA is TGCAGTGCTAGAGACTCCTCCCGGGACACCGGGGAGCTGTTTTTT. It codes for CSARDSSRDTGELFF.

As regards this clone: The junction differs from germline at one of its ends, possibly a read error. The J gene is TRBJ1-2, the V gene TRBV6-5; 7 bases match TRBD1. This CDR3 contains 16 residues. Germline-derived CDR1 and CDR2 are MNHEY and SVGAGI. In nucleotides, the CDR3 is TGTGCCATCAGTTCCGGGACAGCAAATATGAACTATGGCTTCACCTTC. Encoded protein: CAISSGTANMNYGFTF.